The 22 T cell receptor beta chains below were found in one sample sequenced in a study of T cells in Graves' hyperthyroidism and ophthalmopathy. There were TCR beta CDR3 regions amplified from RNA transcripts. First-round RT-PCR with HTBI primers amplified the TCR CDR3 region. From the multiplex PCR reads, TCRdb called clonotypes with MiXCR, one entry per CDR3 protein. The sample shows fewer than 650,000 distinct CDR3 sequences, roughly 14% of them seen only once. The sample was blood. These receptors came from a woman aged 35 to 49 with Graves' ophthalmopathy.

There are many counts of this clonotype. The rearrangement links TRBV12-3 or TRBV12-4 to TRBJ1-2; 9 nucleotides align to TRBD1. V shed 7 bases, J shed 6 bases, and the junction held 9 bases outside the gene matches. The CDR3 sequence is 14 residues long. The CDR3 DNA reads TGTGCCAGCAACACCGGGACAGGGTTTAATGGCTACACCTTC. Protein product: CASNTGTGFNGYTF.

This clonotype was found many times. The chain recombines TRBV28 with TRBJ2-7, with D tentatively TRBD1 (6 bases). Germline V CDR1 and CDR2: MDHEN, SYDVKM. Trimming stripped 8 bases from V and 2 bases from J, with 13 bases between. CDR3 length: 13 amino acids. CDR3 in amino acids: CASFTGTPYEQYF. In DNA form, the CDR3 reads TGTGCCAGCTTCACAGGGACACCCTACGAGCAGTACTTC.

This clonotype was recorded at least ten times. With a much larger clone just one base away, this may be a read error. This rearrangement joins TRBV7-2 to TRBJ2-7; 10 bases align to TRBD1. Germline lookup yields CDR1 SGHTA and CDR2 FQGNSA. The CDR3 extends over 14 amino acids. The junction had 8 bases not matched to a gene; V was cut back by 5 bases and J by 7 bases. CDR3 region: CASSVDRGRREQYF. CDR3 nucleotide sequence: TGTGCCAGCAGCGTTGACAGGGGGCGTCGGGAGCAGTACTTC.

The sample holds many counts of this clonotype. The chain combines TRBV24-1 with TRBJ1-2; no reliable D call. V was clipped by 4 bases and J by 4 bases, with 6 bases between them. Per germline, CDR1 KGHDR and CDR2 SFDVKD. The CDR3 contains 12 residues. CDR3 sequence (DNA): TGTGCCACCAGTGAATCAGGCTATGGCTACACCTTC. Its protein is CATSESGYGYTF.

This clonotype came up many times. The chain couples TRBV28 to TRBJ2-5; tentative D call: TRBD1 (6 bases). Trimming took off 2 bases at V and 6 bases at J, with 19 bases between the two ends. CDR3 length equals 16 residues. Germline V gene data show CDR1 as MDHEN and CDR2 as SYDVKM. The CDR3 region is CASSLKSGAGVKTQYF. The CDR3 DNA reads TGTGCCAGCAGTTTAAAGTCCGGGGCAGGGGTAAAGACCCAGTACTTC. The variable domain in full, completed from reference TRBV28 and TRBJ2-5, reads DVKVTQSSRYLVKRTGEKVFLECVQDMDHENMFWYRQDPGLGLRLIYFSYDVKMKEKGDIPEGYSVSREKKERFSLILESASTNQTSMYLCASSLKSGAGVKTQYFGPGTRLLVL.

This clonotype was counted ten times or more. The CDR3 DNA is TGTGCCAGCAGCTTCCCCGCAAAACTAGCGGGAGACACCGGGGAGCTGTTTTTT. Translation: CASSFPAKLAGDTGELFF. The chain carries TRBV7-8 and TRBJ2-2; 11 nucleotides line up with TRBD2. Germline CDR1 and CDR2: SGHVS and FQNEAQ. This CDR3 region has 18 residues. V lost 3 bases, J lost 3 bases, and 9 bases stayed unmatched. Filled out from reference TRBV7-8 and TRBJ2-2, the complete variable domain reads GAGVSQSPRYKVAKRGQDVALRCDPISGHVSLFWYQQALGQGPEFLTYFQNEAQLDKSGLPSDRFFAERPEGSVSTLKIQRTQQEDSAVYLCASSFPAKLAGDTGELFFGEGSRLTVL.

This clonotype appeared many times. This sequence joins TRBV20-1 and TRBJ2-5; tentatively, D is TRBD1 or TRBD2 (6 bases each). This CDR3 spans 12 amino acids. V lost 7 bases to trimming and J lost 5 bases, with 14 bases between them. Germline V gives CDR1 DFQATT, CDR2 SNEGSKA (reference sequence). CDR3 residues: CSVGGQRETQYF. For the CDR3, the DNA is TGCAGTGTTGGGGGGCAGAGGGAGACCCAGTACTTC.

This clonotype was seen at least ten times. The chain has TRBV28 and TRBJ1-1; no reliable D call. Trimming took 6 bases from V and 1 from J, leaving 15 bases between them. CDR1 MDHEN and CDR2 SYDVKM come from the germline V gene. There are 15 residues in the CDR3. Written as DNA, the CDR3 is TGTGCCAGCAGCAAACCGGGTCCTCAGAACACTGAAGCTTTCTTT. Translating it yields CASSKPGPQNTEAFF.

This clonotype was recorded many times. The rearrangement links TRBV7-6 to TRBJ2-7; TRBD2 matches 9 bases. The CDR3 runs to 13 residues. Germline CDR1 is SGHVS and CDR2 is FNYEAQ. The V gene end was trimmed by 4 bases and the J gene end by 6 bases; junction bases not matched to a gene: 4. CDR3 DNA sequence: TGTGCCAGCAGCTATCTAGCGGGATCCGAGCAGTACTTC. Amino acids: CASSYLAGSEQYF.

This clonotype was seen at least ten times. The V and J genes are TRBV28 and TRBJ2-2; maybe TRBD2 (6 bases). Germline-derived CDR1 and CDR2 are MDHEN and SYDVKM. With 5 bases removed from V and 0 bases from J, the gap between germline ends came to 16 bases. The CDR3 consists of 17 residues. Written as DNA, the CDR3 is TGTGCCAGCAGTGGGCTGGGGAGCGGGCCGAACACCGGGGAGCTGTTTTTT. Amino acids: CASSGLGSGPNTGELFF.

In its sample, this clonotype was seen many times. V usage is TRBV13 and J usage is TRBJ2-7; tentative D call: TRBD2 (5 bases). CDR1 is PRHDT and CDR2 is FYEKMQ in the germline V gene (reference sequence). Trimming cost V 1 base and J 3 bases, with 10 bases left between them. This CDR3 contains 14 residues. The CDR3 loop reads CASSLAVGNYEQYF. CDR3 nucleotide sequence: TGTGCCAGCAGCTTAGCTGTCGGGAACTACGAGCAGTACTTC.

This clonotype was observed at least ten times. The chain links TRBV27 to TRBJ1-5; weak D call: TRBD1 (6 bases). The V end was cut by 6 bases, the J end by 3 bases, with 18 bases between. This CDR3 contains 16 residues. CDR1 and CDR2 (germline): MNHEY, SMNVEV (reference sequence). The CDR3 bases are TGTGCCAGCAGCCTCTTTGGGGGGGCATACAATCAGCCCCAGCATTTT. Encoded protein: CASSLFGGAYNQPQHF.

This clonotype has a count of ten or more. This chain links TRBV28 with TRBJ1-1; TRBD1 is a possible D gene (6 bases). V gave up 7 bases and J gave up 3 bases, with 12 bases separating them. The CDR3 length is 13 residues. Germline V CDR1 and CDR2: MDHEN, SYDVKM. CDR3 sequence (DNA): TGTGCCAGCACCGCAACAGGGTACACTGAAGCTTTCTTT. Protein: CASTATGYTEAFF. The full variable domain, rest sourced from reference TRBV28 and TRBJ1-1, is DVKVTQSSRYLVKRTGEKVFLECVQDMDHENMFWYRQDPGLGLRLIYFSYDVKMKEKGDIPEGYSVSREKKERFSLILESASTNQTSMYLCASTATGYTEAFFGQGTRLTVV.

Details on this clonotype: The germline gene is not matched at one end of the junction; a read error may be the cause. The chain recombines TRBV12-3 or TRBV12-4 with TRBJ1-6; no reliable D call. The CDR3 sequence is 15 residues long. The CDR3 bases are TGTACCAGCAGTTTAATGAGCTCCTATAATTCACCCCTCCACTTT. It specifies CTSSLMSSYNSPLHF.

The chain recombines TRBV28 with TRBJ1-2, with TRBD1 identical over 12 bases. Germline CDR1 MDHEN, CDR2 SYDVKM. CDR3 length equals 16 residues. V lost 5 bases to trimming and J lost 1 base; unmatched junction nucleotides: 5. The CDR3 region is CASSPGQGAYNYGYTF. As DNA, the CDR3 is TGTGCCAGCAGTCCGGGACAGGGGGCATATAACTATGGCTACACCTTC.

This clonotype was recorded at least ten times. The chain is built from TRBV30 and TRBJ2-5; maybe TRBD2 (5 bases). Trimming left V 4 bases short and J 5 bases short, with 17 bases between. The CDR3 sequence is 14 residues long. CDR1 is GTSNPN, CDR2 SVGIG, per germline (reference sequence). CDR3 sequence reads: CAWTLGLVSETQYF. DNA of the CDR3: TGTGCCTGGACCCTCGGACTGGTTTCGGAGACCCAGTACTTC.

This clonotype has a count of ten or more. Here the CDR3 DNA reads TGTGCCAGCAGTTCCTCCCACTCAGGGGAAGAGACCCAGTACTTC. Amino acids: CASSSSHSGEETQYF. The chain employs TRBV6-5 and TRBJ2-5, with D possibly TRBD1 on 6 matching bases. Trimming left V 4 bases short and J 3 bases short, with 15 bases between. Germline values: CDR1 MNHEY, CDR2 SVGAGI. The length of the CDR3 is 15 residues.

This clonotype was seen many times. This chain links TRBV6-1 with TRBJ1-1; TRBD1 agrees at 10 bases. V shed 3 bases, J shed 5 bases, and the junction held 6 bases outside the gene matches. Germline loops: CDR1 MNHNS, CDR2 SASEGT. This CDR3 spans 15 amino acids. The CDR3 DNA sequence: TGTGCCAGCAGTGACTGGGACAGGGGTTGGACTGAAGCTTTCTTT. Its translation is CASSDWDRGWTEAFF.

At least ten counts were recorded for this clonotype. The V call is TRBV20-1, the J call TRBJ1-2; 9 bases line up with TRBD1. The germline V gene has CDR1 DFQATT and CDR2 SNEGSKA (reference sequence). The V gene end was trimmed by 0 bases and the J gene end by 5 bases; junction bases not matched to a gene: 4. The CDR3 consists of 14 residues. CDR3 sequence reads: CSARETGGGYGYTF. As DNA, the CDR3 is TGCAGTGCTAGAGAAACAGGGGGCGGATATGGCTACACCTTC.

This clonotype has just a few counts. This rearrangement joins TRBV30 to TRBJ2-2; D gene uncertain. Germline assignment: CDR1 GTSNPN and CDR2 SVGIG (reference sequence). V was trimmed by 3 bases and J by 3 bases, leaving 11 bases between them. The CDR3 runs 14 residues. CDR3 loop: CAWSWGGDTGELFF. CDR3 nucleotide sequence: TGTGCCTGGAGCTGGGGTGGGGACACCGGGGAGCTGTTTTTT.

This clonotype was found many times. This chain uses TRBV12-3 or TRBV12-4 with TRBJ2-2; D unresolved. V dropped 5 bases and J dropped 6 bases, with 13 bases sitting between them. The CDR3 is made up of 14 amino acids. CDR3 region: CASSQIVGPGELFF. CDR3 DNA sequence: TGTGCCAGCAGTCAAATAGTAGGGCCCGGGGAGCTGTTTTTT.

This clonotype was counted ten times or more. V and J are TRBV12-3 or TRBV12-4 and TRBJ2-7, with 9 bases fitting TRBD2. CDR3 length: 13 amino acids. V trimming: 3 bases; J trimming: 6 bases; junction bases outside the gene matches: 3. CDR3 bases: TGTGCCAGCAGTTTTCTAGCGGGACTCGAGCAGTACTTC. Protein: CASSFLAGLEQYF.